This T cell receptor (beta chain) comes out of a study of cytomegalovirus exposure and HLA in healthy donors. Across the study: In an earlier analysis, around 100 million unique TCR beta sequences were found from 150 million to 200 million T cells. General study points: Cytomegalovirus-associated TCR beta chains were listed, numbering 150 to 200.

PCR primers comprised 60 Vbeta and 13 Jbeta primers. Clones were read by immunoSEQ multiplex PCR, and TCRdb kept only the in-frame ones, dropping some. This sample has tens of thousands of clones, with 70% to 75% found just once. In its sample, this clone was seen a few times. The antigen remains undetermined. Germline CDR1 MRHNA, CDR2 SNTAGT. The CDR3 covers 16 residues. The germline V and J ends were trimmed by 2 bases and 4 bases, with 15 bases remaining between them. There were likely unrecorded immune exposures, though donors were nominally healthy when sampled. The specimen was PBMCs. The genes are TRBV6-4 and TRBJ2-1; D possibly corresponds to TRBD2 (5 bases). This clonotype was sampled from a woman aged 25 to 39 in good health and CMV-seropositive. The CDR3 loop reads CASSDRPGSAYNEQFF. CDR3 DNA sequence: TGTGCCAGCAGTGACCGCCCGGGGTCGGCTTACAATGAGCAGTTCTTC.